This T cell receptor (beta chain) comes out of a study of cytomegalovirus exposure and HLA in healthy donors. With 4 bases clipped from V and 2 bases from J, the junction kept 5 bases outside the gene matches. The CDR3 extends over 15 amino acids. CDR1 is LNHNV and CDR2 is YYDKDF in the germline V gene (reference sequence). This clone was counted a few times. Its antigen is currently unknown. General observations from the study: More clonal expansion characterized HLA-associated TCR beta chains than equally common others in a later analysis.

Amplification used 60 Vbeta primers and 13 Jbeta primers. Using immunoSEQ multiplex PCR, the repertoire was profiled, and TCRdb retains in-frame clones only, with some absent. The sample includes roughly 150,000 clones, roughly 84% seen only once; the top ten take around 0.96%. Input material: PBMCs. The rearrangement links TRBV15 to TRBJ2-3; 8 bases match TRBD2. The sequence came from a man younger than 45 in good health and CMV-seronegative. The CDR3 sequence is CATSTPGRATDTQYF. Written as DNA, the CDR3 is TGTGCCACCAGCACACCCGGGAGGGCCACAGATACGCAGTATTTT.